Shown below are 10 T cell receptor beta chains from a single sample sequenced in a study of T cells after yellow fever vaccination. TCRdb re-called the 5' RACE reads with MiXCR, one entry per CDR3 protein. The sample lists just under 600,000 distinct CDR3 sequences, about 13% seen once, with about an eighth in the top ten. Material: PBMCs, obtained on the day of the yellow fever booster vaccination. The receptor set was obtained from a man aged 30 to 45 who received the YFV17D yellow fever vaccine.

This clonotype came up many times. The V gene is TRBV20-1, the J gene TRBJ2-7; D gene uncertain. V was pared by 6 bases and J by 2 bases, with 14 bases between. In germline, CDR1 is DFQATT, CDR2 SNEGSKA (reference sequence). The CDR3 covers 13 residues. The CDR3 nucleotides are TGCAGTGCCATCGGCGGTCTTACCTACGAGCAGTACTTC. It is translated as CSAIGGLTYEQYF.

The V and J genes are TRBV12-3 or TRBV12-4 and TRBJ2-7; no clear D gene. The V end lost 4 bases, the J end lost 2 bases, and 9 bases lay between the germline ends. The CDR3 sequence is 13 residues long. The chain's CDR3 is CASSSDQPYEQYF. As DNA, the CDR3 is TGTGCCAGCAGTTCGGACCAGCCCTACGAGCAGTACTTC.

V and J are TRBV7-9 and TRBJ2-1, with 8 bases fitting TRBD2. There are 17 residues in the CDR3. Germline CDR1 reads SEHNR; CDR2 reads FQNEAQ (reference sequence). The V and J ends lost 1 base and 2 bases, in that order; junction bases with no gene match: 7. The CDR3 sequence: CASSLEITSGTYNEQFF. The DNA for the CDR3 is TGTGCCAGCAGCTTAGAAATCACTAGCGGTACCTACAATGAGCAGTTCTTC.

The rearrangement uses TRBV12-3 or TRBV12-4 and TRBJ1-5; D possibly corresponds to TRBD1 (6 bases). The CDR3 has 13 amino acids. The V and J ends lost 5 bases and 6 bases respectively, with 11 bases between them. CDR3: CASSASGAQPQHF. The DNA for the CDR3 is TGTGCCAGCAGTGCCTCAGGGGCTCAGCCCCAGCATTTT.

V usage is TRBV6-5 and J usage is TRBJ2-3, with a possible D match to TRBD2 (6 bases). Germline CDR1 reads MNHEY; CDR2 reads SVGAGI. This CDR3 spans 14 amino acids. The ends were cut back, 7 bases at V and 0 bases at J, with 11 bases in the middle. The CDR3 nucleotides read TGTGCCAGCACTTCTAGCGCGAGCACAGATACGCAGTATTTT. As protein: CASTSSASTDTQYF.

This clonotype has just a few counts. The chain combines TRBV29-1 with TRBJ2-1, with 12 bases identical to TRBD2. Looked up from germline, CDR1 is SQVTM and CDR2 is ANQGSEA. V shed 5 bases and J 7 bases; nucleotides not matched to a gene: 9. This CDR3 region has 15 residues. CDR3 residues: CSVQGLAGSRNEQFF. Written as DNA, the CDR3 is TGCAGCGTTCAAGGACTAGCGGGAAGTAGGAATGAGCAGTTCTTC.

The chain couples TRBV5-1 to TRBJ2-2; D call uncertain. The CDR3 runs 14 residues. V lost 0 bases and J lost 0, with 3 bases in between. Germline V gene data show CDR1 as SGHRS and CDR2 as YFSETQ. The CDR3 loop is CASSLVPNTGELFF. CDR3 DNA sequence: TGCGCCAGCAGCTTGGTACCGAACACCGGGGAGCTGTTTTTT.

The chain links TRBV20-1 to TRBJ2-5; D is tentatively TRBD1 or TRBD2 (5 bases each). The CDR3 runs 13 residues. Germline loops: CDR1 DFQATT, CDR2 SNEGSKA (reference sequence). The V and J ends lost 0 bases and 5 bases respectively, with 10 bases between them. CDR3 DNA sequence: TGCAGTGCTAGAGATGGGACGGTTGAGACCCAGTACTTC. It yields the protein CSARDGTVETQYF.

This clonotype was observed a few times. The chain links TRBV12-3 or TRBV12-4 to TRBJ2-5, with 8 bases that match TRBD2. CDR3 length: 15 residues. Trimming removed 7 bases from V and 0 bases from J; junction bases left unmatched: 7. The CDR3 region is CASTDPGGDQETQYF. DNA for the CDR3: TGTGCCAGCACCGACCCCGGGGGGGACCAAGAGACCCAGTACTTC.

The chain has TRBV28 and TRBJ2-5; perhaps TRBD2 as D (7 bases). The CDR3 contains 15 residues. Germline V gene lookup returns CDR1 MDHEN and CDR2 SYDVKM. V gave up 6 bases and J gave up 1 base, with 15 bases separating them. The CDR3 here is CASSLGGGLQETQYF. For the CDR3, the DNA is TGTGCCAGCAGCCTAGGGGGGGGGCTCCAAGAGACCCAGTACTTC. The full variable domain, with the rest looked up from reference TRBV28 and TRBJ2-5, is DVKVTQSSRYLVKRTGEKVFLECVQDMDHENMFWYRQDPGLGLRLIYFSYDVKMKEKGDIPEGYSVSREKKERFSLILESASTNQTSMYLCASSLGGGLQETQYFGPGTRLLVL.